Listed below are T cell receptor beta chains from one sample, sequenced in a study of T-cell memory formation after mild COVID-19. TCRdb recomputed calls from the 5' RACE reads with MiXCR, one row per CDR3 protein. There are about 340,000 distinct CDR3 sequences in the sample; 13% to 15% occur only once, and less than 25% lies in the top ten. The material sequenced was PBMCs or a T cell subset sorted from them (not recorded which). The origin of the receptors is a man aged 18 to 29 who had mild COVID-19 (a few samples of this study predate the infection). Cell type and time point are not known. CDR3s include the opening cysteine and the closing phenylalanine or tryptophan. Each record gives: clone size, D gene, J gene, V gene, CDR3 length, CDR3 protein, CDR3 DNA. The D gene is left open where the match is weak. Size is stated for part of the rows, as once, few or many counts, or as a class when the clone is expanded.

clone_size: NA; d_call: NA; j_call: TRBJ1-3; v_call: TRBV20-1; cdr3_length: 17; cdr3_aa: CSARGLTFQGSGNTIYF; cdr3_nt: TGCAGTGCTAGAGGGCTGACATTCCAGGGATCTGGAAACACCATATATTTT
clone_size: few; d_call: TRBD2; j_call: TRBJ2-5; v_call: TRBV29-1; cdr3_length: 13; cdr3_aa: CSASPGGQETQYF; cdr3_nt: TGCAGCGCTTCCCCGGGGGGTCAAGAGACCCAGTACTTC
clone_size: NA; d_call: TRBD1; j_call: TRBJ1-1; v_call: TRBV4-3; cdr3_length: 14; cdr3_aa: CASSQEQGATEAFF; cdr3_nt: TGCGCCAGCAGCCAGGAACAGGGGGCTACTGAAGCTTTCTTT
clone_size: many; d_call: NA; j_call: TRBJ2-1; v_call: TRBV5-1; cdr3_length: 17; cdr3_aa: CASNPRQVGSSYNEQFF; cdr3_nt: TGCGCCAGCAACCCCCGGCAGGTGGGAAGCTCCTACAATGAGCAGTTCTTC
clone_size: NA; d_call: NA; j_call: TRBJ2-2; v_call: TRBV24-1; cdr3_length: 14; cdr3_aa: CATEQGGHTGELFF; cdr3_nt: TGTGCCACGGAACAGGGCGGACACACCGGGGAGCTGTTTTTT
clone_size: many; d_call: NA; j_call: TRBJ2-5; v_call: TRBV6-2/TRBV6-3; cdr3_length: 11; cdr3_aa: CASSYSETQYF; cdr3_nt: TGTGCCAGCAGTTACTCGGAGACCCAGTACTTC
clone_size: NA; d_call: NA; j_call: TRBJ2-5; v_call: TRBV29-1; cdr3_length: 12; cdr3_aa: CSVNGRGETQYF; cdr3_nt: TGCAGCGTCAACGGACGGGGAGAGACCCAGTACTTC
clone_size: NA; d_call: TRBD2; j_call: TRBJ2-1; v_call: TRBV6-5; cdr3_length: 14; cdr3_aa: CASSYTGGRNEQFF; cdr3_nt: TGTGCCAGCAGTTACACGGGGGGGAGGAATGAGCAGTTCTTC
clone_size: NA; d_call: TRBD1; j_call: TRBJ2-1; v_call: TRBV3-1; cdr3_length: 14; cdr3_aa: CASSLRGTAKEKFF; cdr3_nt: TGTGCCAGCAGCCTCCGTGGGACAGCCAAAGAAAAGTTCTTC
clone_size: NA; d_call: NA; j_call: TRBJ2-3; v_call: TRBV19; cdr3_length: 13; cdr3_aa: CASSREFTDTQYF; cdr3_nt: TGTGCCAGTAGTAGGGAATTCACAGATACGCAGTATTTT
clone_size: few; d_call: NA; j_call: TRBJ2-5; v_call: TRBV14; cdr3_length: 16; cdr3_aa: CASSHPPTTGQETQYF; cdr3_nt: TGTGCCAGCAGCCATCCTCCGACGACAGGTCAAGAGACCCAGTACTTC
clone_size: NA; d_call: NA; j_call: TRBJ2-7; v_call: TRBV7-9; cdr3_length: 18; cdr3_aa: CASSLVSLVGQSSYEQYF; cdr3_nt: TGTGCCAGCAGCTTAGTAAGCCTCGTCGGGCAGAGTTCCTACGAGCAGTACTTC
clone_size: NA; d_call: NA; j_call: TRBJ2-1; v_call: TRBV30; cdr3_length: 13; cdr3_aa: CAWDQQANNEQFF; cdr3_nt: TGTGCCTGGGACCAACAGGCGAACAATGAGCAGTTCTTC
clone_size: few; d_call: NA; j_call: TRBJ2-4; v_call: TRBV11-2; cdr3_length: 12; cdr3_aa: CASSPHVDIQYF; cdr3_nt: TGTGCCAGCAGCCCCCATGTAGACATTCAGTACTTC
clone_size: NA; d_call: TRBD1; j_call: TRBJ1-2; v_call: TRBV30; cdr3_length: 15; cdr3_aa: CAWSAPDRGSDGYTF; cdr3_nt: TGTGCCTGGAGTGCCCCCGACAGGGGCTCGGATGGCTACACCTTC
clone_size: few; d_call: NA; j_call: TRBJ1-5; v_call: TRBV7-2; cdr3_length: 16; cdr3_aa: CASSLYASYSNQPQHF; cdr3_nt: TGTGCCAGCAGCTTATACGCGAGTTATAGCAATCAGCCCCAGCATTTT
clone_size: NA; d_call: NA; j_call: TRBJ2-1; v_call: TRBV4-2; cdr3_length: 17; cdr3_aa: CASSQEAPRSLYNEQFF; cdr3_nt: TGTGCCAGCAGCCAAGAAGCCCCCAGAAGCCTATACAATGAGCAGTTCTTC
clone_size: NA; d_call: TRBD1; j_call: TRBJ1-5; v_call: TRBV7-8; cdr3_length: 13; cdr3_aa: CASGGTDNQPQHF; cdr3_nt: TGTGCCAGCGGCGGGACAGATAATCAGCCCCAGCATTTT
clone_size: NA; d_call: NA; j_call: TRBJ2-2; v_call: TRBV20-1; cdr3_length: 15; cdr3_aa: CSASWGGPGTGELFF; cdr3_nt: TGCAGTGCTAGTTGGGGGGGCCCTGGCACCGGGGAGCTGTTTTTT
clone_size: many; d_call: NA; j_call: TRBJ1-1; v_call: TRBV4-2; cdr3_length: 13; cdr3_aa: CASSPGFDTEAFF; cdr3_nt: TGTGCCAGCAGCCCTGGGTTTGACACTGAAGCTTTCTTT
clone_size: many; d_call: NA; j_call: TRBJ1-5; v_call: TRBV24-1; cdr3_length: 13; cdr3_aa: CATSPGWNQPQHF; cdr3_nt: TGTGCCACCAGTCCAGGTTGGAATCAGCCCCAGCATTTT
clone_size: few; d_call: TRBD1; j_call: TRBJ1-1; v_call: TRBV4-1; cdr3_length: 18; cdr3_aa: CASSLNPTAGGMNTEAFF; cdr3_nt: TGCGCCAGCAGCCTAAACCCGACCGCAGGGGGCATGAACACTGAAGCTTTCTTT
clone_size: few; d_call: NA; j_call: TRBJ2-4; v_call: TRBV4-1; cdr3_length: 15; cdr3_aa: CASSHRQQAKNIQYF; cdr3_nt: TGCGCCAGCAGCCATAGACAGCAAGCCAAAAACATTCAGTACTTC
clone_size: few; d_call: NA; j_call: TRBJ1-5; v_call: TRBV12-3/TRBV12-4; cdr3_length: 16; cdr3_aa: CASTTGMGFYNQPQHF; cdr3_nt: TGTGCCAGCACCACGGGGATGGGGTTTTACAATCAGCCCCAGCATTTT
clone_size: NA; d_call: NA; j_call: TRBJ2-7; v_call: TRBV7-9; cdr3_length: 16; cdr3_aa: CASTTQGGDSSYEQYF; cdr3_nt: TGTGCCAGCACCACCCAAGGGGGGGATAGCTCCTACGAGCAGTACTTC
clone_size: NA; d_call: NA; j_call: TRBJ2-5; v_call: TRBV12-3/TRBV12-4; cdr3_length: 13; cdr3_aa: CASSLKTVETQYF; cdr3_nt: TGTGCCAGCAGTTTGAAAACGGTAGAGACCCAGTACTTC
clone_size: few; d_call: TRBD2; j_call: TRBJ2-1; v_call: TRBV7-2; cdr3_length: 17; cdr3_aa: CASSPLRTSGGATEQFF; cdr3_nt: TGTGCCAGCAGCCCGCTCCGGACTAGCGGGGGGGCCACTGAGCAGTTCTTC
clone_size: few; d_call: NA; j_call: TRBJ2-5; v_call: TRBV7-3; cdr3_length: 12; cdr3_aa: CASSPLERTQYF; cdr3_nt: TGTGCCAGCAGCCCGCTGGAGAGGACCCAGTACTTC
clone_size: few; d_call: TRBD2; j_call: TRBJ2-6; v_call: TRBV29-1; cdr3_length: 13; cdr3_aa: CSAGESGANVLTF; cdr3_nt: TGCTCAGCGGGGGAGTCTGGGGCCAACGTCCTGACTTTC
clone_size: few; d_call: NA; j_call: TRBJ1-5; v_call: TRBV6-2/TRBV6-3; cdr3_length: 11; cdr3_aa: CASGEKQPQHF; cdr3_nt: TGTGCCTCCGGGGAGAAACAGCCCCAGCATTTT
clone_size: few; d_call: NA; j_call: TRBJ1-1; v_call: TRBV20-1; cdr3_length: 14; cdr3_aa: CSASFWGVNTEAFF; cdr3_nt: TGCAGTGCTAGCTTCTGGGGAGTGAACACTGAAGCTTTCTTT
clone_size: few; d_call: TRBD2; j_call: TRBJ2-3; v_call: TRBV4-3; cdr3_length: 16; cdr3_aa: CASSRSGDGRGDTQYF; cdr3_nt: TGCGCCAGCAGCCGAAGCGGGGACGGTCGGGGAGATACGCAGTATTTT
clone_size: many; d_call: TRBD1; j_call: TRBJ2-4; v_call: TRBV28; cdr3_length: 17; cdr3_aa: CASSGAGTGLAKNIQYF; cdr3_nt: TGTGCCAGCAGTGGGGCCGGGACAGGGTTGGCCAAAAACATTCAGTACTTC